Listed here are 27 T cell receptor beta chains from one sample, sequenced in a study of OX40 agonist ivuxolimab in advanced cancers. Generated by immunoSEQ multiplex PCR, the TCRdb table keeps only in-frame clones and is missing some. The sample carries roughly 42,000 clones, 91% recorded once. This specimen consisted of CD4+ or CD8+ T cells sorted from blood, obtained in a trial of the OX40 agonist ivuxolimab. All receptors come from an adult with an advanced solid tumor such as melanoma, head and neck, liver or kidney cancer.

V gene TRBV4-1 combines with J gene TRBJ2-7, with 7 bases fitting TRBD1. The V gene's germline CDR1 is MGHRA and CDR2 YSYEKL. This CDR3 has 13 amino acids. Trimming removed 2 bases from V and 6 bases from J; junction bases left unmatched: 4. Here the CDR3 DNA reads TGCGCCAGCAGCCAAAGGACAGGCCGCGAGCAGTACTTC. Translated, it gives CASSQRTGREQYF.

The V gene is TRBV19, the J gene TRBJ2-2; possibly TRBD1 for D (5 bases). In germline, CDR1 is LNHDA, CDR2 SQIVND (reference sequence). The germline V and J ends were trimmed by 5 bases and 1 base, with 14 bases remaining between them. The CDR3 spans 16 residues. DNA of the CDR3: TGTGCCAGTAGTCAACCCGACAGTATGAACACCGGGGAGCTGTTTTTT. Translation gives CASSQPDSMNTGELFF.

This clone was counted once. J is TRBJ2-3 and V is TRBV4-3, with D perhaps TRBD2 (5 bases). The length of the CDR3 is 14 residues. The V gene lost 0 bases and the J gene lost 1 base, with 5 bases spanning the gap. Germline values: CDR1 LGHNA, CDR2 YSLEER. The CDR3, as DNA: TGCGCCAGCAGCCAAGACGGGGGCACAGATACGCAGTATTTT. Protein product: CASSQDGGTDTQYF.

This chain connects TRBV30 to TRBJ1-1, with a tentative D call TRBD1 (5 bases). The germline V and J ends were trimmed by 1 base and 4 bases, with 13 bases remaining between them. The CDR3 totals 14 residues. Germline values: CDR1 GTSNPN, CDR2 SVGIG (reference sequence). The CDR3 bases are TGTGCCTGGAGTGGGGCAGGGTCATTCACTGAAGCTTTCTTT. Amino acids: CAWSGAGSFTEAFF.

V gene TRBV29-1 combines with J gene TRBJ1-5; D is possibly TRBD1 (6 bases). In germline, CDR1 is SQVTM, CDR2 ANQGSEA. Trimming cost V 4 bases and J 4 bases, with 11 bases left between them. This CDR3 contains 13 residues. CDR3 residues: CSVGADSNQPQHF. The DNA of the CDR3 is TGCAGCGTTGGGGCGGACAGTAATCAGCCCCAGCATTTT.

This chain connects TRBV30 to TRBJ2-2, with D unresolved. The V gene's germline CDR1 is GTSNPN and CDR2 SVGIG (reference sequence). The V end was cut by 1 base, the J end by 0 bases, with 12 bases between. The CDR3 runs to 16 residues. The CDR3 is CAWSAARMSNTGELFF. In nucleotides, the CDR3 is TGTGCCTGGAGTGCCGCCCGAATGTCGAACACCGGGGAGCTGTTTTTT.

The genes are TRBV19 and TRBJ2-7, with 8 bases that match TRBD1. The CDR3 is 15 residues long. Germline values: CDR1 LNHDA, CDR2 SQIVND (reference sequence). J lost 4 bases, V lost 6 bases, and 11 bases had no gene match. Written as DNA, the CDR3 is TGTGCCAGTAGCCCGGAGCCAGGGGGCTTGTACGAGCAGTACTTC. It translates to CASSPEPGGLYEQYF.

The chain uses TRBV28 and TRBJ2-1, with D hard to call. Deletions cut 3 bases from V and 4 bases from J, with 13 bases between. Germline values: CDR1 MDHEN, CDR2 SYDVKM. This CDR3 has 15 residues. The CDR3 nucleotides read TGTGCCAGCAGTTTCCACAGCGTCACTTACAATGAGCAGTTCTTC. This translates into CASSFHSVTYNEQFF.

This clone was detected once. V and J are TRBV30 and TRBJ1-5; TRBD1 aligns across 8 bases. CDR1 and CDR2 from the germline V gene are GTSNPN and SVGIG (reference sequence). This CDR3 region has 15 residues. V trimming: 2 bases; J trimming: 6 bases; junction bases outside the gene matches: 9. CDR3 amino acids: CAWSRTGGLGQPQHF. The CDR3 nucleotides are TGTGCCTGGAGTCGAACAGGGGGTTTAGGTCAGCCCCAGCATTTT.

Only one count was recorded for this clone. The chain couples TRBV27 to TRBJ2-5; D is possibly TRBD1 (6 bases). V dropped 7 bases and J dropped 2 bases, with 17 bases sitting between them. CDR3 length equals 15 residues. From germline, CDR1 is MNHEY and CDR2 SMNVEV (reference sequence). CDR3 sequence: CASTKLSDRQETQYF. The DNA for the CDR3 is TGTGCCAGCACCAAACTCTCTGACAGGCAAGAGACCCAGTACTTC.

The chain recombines TRBV7-9 with TRBJ1-5; no reliable D call. V lost 5 bases and J lost 7, with 18 bases in between. Germline-derived CDR1 and CDR2 are SEHNR and FQNEAQ (reference sequence). The CDR3 runs 15 residues. The CDR3 coding sequence is TGTGCCAGCAGCCATACGGCGGGGAGCGCCCAGCCCCAGCATTTT. Its protein product is CASSHTAGSAQPQHF.

CDR3 loop: CASRTVGTFSSQYF. Written as DNA, the CDR3 is TGCGCCAGCAGGACCGTTGGGACATTCAGTTCCCAGTACTTC. This rearrangement joins TRBV10-2 to TRBJ2-5; tentative D call: TRBD1 (6 bases). CDR1 and CDR2 (germline): WSHSY, SAAADI. V lost 6 bases and J lost 9, with 20 bases in between. The CDR3 length is 14 residues.

J is TRBJ2-7 and V is TRBV7-9; D gene uncertain. CDR1 and CDR2 from the germline V gene are SEHNR and FQNEAQ (reference sequence). This CDR3 is built from 12 residues. V gave up 2 bases and J gave up 5 bases, with 7 bases separating them. The CDR3, as DNA: TGTGCCAGCAGCTTAACTTGGAACGAGCAGTACTTC. Amino acid sequence: CASSLTWNEQYF. The whole variable domain, remainder taken from reference TRBV7-9 and TRBJ2-7, is DTGVSQNPRHKITKRGQNVTFRCDPISEHNRLYWYRQTLGQGPEFLTYFQNEAQLEKSRLLSDRFSAERPKGSFSTLEIQRTEQGDSAMYLCASSLTWNEQYFGPGTRLTVT.

This clone came up once. V is TRBV5-4 and J is TRBJ2-1; TRBD1 matches 7 bases. V trimming: 0 bases; J trimming: 8 bases; junction bases outside the gene matches: 8. This CDR3 region has 15 residues. CDR1 and CDR2 (germline): SGHNT, YYREEE (reference sequence). The CDR3, as DNA: TGTGCCAGCAGCTTGGGACAGGGTGTATTGGATGAGCAGTTCTTC. It encodes CASSLGQGVLDEQFF.

The chain joins TRBV18 to TRBJ2-1; D is unresolved. CDR3 length equals 12 residues. The germline V and J ends were trimmed by 2 bases and 10 bases, with 9 bases remaining between them. Germline V lookup: CDR1 KGHSH, CDR2 LQKENI. The CDR3 DNA reads as TGTGCCAGCTCACCAACCGGAAGGGAGCAGTTCTTC. As protein: CASSPTGREQFF.

CDR3 in amino acids: CACPSGGFMNTEAFF. The DNA for the CDR3 is TGTGCCTGCCCATCGGGCGGTTTTATGAACACTGAAGCTTTCTTT. The chain carries TRBV30 and TRBJ1-1; D ambiguous. CDR1 and CDR2 from the germline V gene are GTSNPN and SVGIG (reference sequence). This CDR3 comprises 15 residues. Trimming shortened V by 6 bases and J by 0 bases, and 17 bases separated the two germline ends.

This clone was detected once. The CDR3 is CASSLAVLAGGLDEQFF. The CDR3 nucleotides are TGCGCCAGCAGCTTGGCCGTTCTAGCGGGAGGCCTGGATGAGCAGTTCTTC. The rearrangement joins TRBV5-1 to TRBJ2-1; 11 nucleotides agree with TRBD2. The CDR3 has 17 amino acids. V lost 0 bases to trimming and J lost 8 bases; unmatched junction nucleotides: 10. Germline CDR1 and CDR2: SGHRS and YFSETQ.

This chain links TRBV4-1 with TRBJ2-1, with 7 bases matching TRBD2. The germline V gene encodes CDR1 MGHRA and CDR2 YSYEKL. CDR3 size: 16 residues. The J segment lost 5 bases and the V segment lost 5 bases, leaving 12 bases of the junction unmatched. CDR3 sequence reads: CASSSIGLVGNNEQFF. In DNA, the CDR3 is TGCGCCAGCAGCTCCATCGGACTAGTGGGTAACAATGAGCAGTTCTTC.

V is TRBV27 and J is TRBJ2-7; no clear D. Germline V gene lookup returns CDR1 MNHEY and CDR2 SMNVEV (reference sequence). Trimming stripped 6 bases from V and 0 bases from J, with 9 bases between. This CDR3 comprises 13 residues. This chain's CDR3 is CASSLGISYEQYF. The CDR3 DNA reads as TGTGCCAGCAGCTTAGGGATCTCCTACGAGCAGTACTTC.

The chain employs TRBV21-1 and TRBJ1-1; the table assigns TRBD1, which was not confirmed against the DNA. TRBV21-1 is flagged as a pseudogene. The CDR3 totals 16 residues. CDR3 coding DNA: TGTGCCAGCAGCACCACCGAAGGACAGGTGAACACTGAAGCTTTCTTT. Amino acid sequence: CASSTTEGQVNTEAFF.

The chain employs TRBV4-1 and TRBJ1-5, with D tentatively TRBD1 (5 bases). Germline CDR1 MGHRA, CDR2 YSYEKL. The CDR3 has 14 residues. The V and J ends lost 1 base and 7 bases respectively, with 11 bases between them. The CDR3 sequence: CASSQVLGGQPQHF. In DNA form, the CDR3 reads TGCGCCAGCAGCCAAGTTTTGGGGGGGCAGCCCCAGCATTTT.

The V gene is TRBV2, the J gene TRBJ1-5, with no clear D. Looked up from germline, CDR1 is SNHLY and CDR2 is FYNNEI. The CDR3 extends over 15 amino acids. Trimming took 2 bases from V and 1 from J, leaving 9 bases between them. CDR3 in amino acids: CASSELVWSNQPQHF. CDR3 nucleotides: TGTGCCAGCAGTGAATTGGTCTGGAGCAATCAGCCCCAGCATTTT. The complete variable domain, with remaining parts taken from reference TRBV2 and TRBJ1-5, reads EPEVTQTPSHQVTQMGQEVILRCVPISNHLYFYWYRQILGQKVEFLVSFYNNEISEKSEIFDDQFSVERPDGSNFTLKIRSTKLEDSAMYFCASSELVWSNQPQHFGDGTRLSIL.

The chain joins TRBV28 to TRBJ2-7, with D perhaps matching TRBD1 (6 bases). CDR1 and CDR2 from the germline V gene are MDHEN and SYDVKM. The CDR3 sequence is 14 residues long. Trimming shortened V by 5 bases and J by 6 bases, and 17 bases separated the two germline ends. CDR3 bases: TGTGCCAGCAGTCCACGGACAGTACTCGGCGAGCAGTACTTC. Amino acids: CASSPRTVLGEQYF. Looking up the rest from reference TRBV28 and TRBJ2-7 gives the full variable domain: DVKVTQSSRYLVKRTGEKVFLECVQDMDHENMFWYRQDPGLGLRLIYFSYDVKMKEKGDIPEGYSVSREKKERFSLILESASTNQTSMYLCASSPRTVLGEQYFGPGTRLTVT.

This chain joins TRBV11-2 and TRBJ2-1; 8 bases are shared with TRBD2. The CDR3 sequence is 15 residues long. The germline CDR1 and CDR2 sequences are SGHAT and FQNNGV. J lost 8 bases, V lost 1 base, and 7 bases had no gene match. The CDR3 region has the DNA TGTGCCAGCAGCTTAGGCTGGGAGCGGGAGTATGAGCAGTTCTTC. This sequence encodes CASSLGWEREYEQFF.

This clone was observed a single time. The V and J genes are TRBV28 and TRBJ1-2, with D possibly matching TRBD1 (5 bases). V lost 2 bases to trimming and J lost 4 bases, with 5 bases between them. Germline V gene sequence: CDR1 MDHEN, CDR2 SYDVKM. CDR3 length equals 12 residues. The chain's CDR3 is CASSLGTYGYTF. The CDR3 DNA reads as TGTGCCAGCAGTTTAGGGACCTATGGCTACACCTTC.

The chain is built from TRBV19 and TRBJ2-1, with D tentatively TRBD1 or TRBD2 (5 bases each). The V gene's germline CDR1 is LNHDA and CDR2 SQIVND (reference sequence). The CDR3 length is 16 residues. V was trimmed by 3 bases and J by 3 bases, leaving 15 bases between them. The CDR3 DNA reads as TGTGCCAGTAGTATCCGGGACCCCATCCACTACAATGAGCAGTTCTTC. Translating it yields CASSIRDPIHYNEQFF.

This chain uses TRBV9 with TRBJ2-5, with D perhaps given as TRBD1 or TRBD2 (5 bases each). The germline CDR1 and CDR2 sequences are SGDLS and YYNGEE. The CDR3 is 12 residues long. V was cut by 7 bases and J by 2 bases, with 9 bases left in between. The CDR3 loop reads CASGDGQETQYF. The CDR3 coding sequence is TGTGCCAGCGGGGACGGGCAAGAGACCCAGTACTTC.